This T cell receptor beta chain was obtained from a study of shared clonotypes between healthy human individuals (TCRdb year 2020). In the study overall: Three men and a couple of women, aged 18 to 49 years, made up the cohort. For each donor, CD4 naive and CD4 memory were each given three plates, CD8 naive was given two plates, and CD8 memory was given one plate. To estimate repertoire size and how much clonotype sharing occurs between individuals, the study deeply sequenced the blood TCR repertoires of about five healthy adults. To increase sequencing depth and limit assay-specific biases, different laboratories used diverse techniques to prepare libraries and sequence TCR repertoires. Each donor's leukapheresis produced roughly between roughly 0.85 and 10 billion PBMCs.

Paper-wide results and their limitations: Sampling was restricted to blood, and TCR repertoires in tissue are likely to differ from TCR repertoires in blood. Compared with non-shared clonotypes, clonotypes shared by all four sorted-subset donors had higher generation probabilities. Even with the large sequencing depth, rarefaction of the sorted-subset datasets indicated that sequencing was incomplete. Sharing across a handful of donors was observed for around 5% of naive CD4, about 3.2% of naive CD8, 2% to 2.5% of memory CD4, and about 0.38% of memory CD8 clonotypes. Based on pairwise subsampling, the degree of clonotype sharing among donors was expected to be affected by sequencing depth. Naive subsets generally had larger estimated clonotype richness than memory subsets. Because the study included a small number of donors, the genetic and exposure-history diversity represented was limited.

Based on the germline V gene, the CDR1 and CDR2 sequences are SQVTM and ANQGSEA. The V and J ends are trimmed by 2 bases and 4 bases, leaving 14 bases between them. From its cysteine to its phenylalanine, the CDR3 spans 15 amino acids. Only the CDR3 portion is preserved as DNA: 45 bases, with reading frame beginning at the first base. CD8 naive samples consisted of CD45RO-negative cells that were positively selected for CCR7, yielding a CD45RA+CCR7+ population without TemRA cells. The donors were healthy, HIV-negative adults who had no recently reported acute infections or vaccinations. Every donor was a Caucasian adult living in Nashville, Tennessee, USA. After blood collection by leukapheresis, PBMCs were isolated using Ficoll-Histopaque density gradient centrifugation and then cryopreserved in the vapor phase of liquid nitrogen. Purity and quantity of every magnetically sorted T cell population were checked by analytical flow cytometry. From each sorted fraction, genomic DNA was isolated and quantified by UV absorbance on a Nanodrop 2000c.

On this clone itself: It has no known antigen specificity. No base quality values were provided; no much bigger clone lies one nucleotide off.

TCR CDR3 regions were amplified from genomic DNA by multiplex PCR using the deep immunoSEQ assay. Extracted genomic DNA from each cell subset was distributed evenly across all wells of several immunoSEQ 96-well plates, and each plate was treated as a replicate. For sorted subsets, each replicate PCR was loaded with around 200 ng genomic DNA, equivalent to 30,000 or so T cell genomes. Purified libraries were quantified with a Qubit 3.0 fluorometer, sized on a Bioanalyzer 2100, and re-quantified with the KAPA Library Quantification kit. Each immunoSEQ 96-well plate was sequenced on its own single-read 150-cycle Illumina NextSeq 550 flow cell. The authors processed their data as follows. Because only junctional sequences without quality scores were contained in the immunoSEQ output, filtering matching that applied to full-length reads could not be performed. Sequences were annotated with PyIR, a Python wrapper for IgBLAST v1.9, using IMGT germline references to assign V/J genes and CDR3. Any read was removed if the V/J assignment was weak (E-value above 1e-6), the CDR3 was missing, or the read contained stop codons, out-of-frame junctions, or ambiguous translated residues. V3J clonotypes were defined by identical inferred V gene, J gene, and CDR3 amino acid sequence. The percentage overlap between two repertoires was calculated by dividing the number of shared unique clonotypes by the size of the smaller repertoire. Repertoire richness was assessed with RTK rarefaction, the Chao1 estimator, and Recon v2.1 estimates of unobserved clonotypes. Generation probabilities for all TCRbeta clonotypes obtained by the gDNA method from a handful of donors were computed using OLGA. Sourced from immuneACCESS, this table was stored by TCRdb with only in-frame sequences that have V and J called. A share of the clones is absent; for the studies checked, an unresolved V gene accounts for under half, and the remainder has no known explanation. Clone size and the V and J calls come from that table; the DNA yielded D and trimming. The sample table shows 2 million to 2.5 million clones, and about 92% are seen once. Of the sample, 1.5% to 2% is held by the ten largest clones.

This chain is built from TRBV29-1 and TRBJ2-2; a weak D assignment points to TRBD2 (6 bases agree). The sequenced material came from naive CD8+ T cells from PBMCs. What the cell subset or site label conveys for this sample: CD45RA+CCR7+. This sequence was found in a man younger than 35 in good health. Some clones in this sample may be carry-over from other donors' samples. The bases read TGCAGCGTTGAATTGCCGGAGCGGGTCACCGGGGAGCTGTTTTTT. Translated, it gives CSVELPERVTGELFF.